This TCR beta chain derives from a study of PD-1 blockade in classical Hodgkin lymphoma. Each patient experienced a relapse that followed autologous stem cell transplantation, and brentuximab vedotin exposure varied. The table came from immunoSEQ multiplex PCR; TCRdb's copy has only in-frame clones and leaves some out. The data contain 40,000 to 65,000 clones, 81% of them singletons. Trimming removed 5 bases from V and 8 bases from J; junction bases left unmatched: 11. The CDR3 spans 15 residues. Germline CDR1 SGHNT, CDR2 YENEEA. The clonotype originates from a human donor with classical Hodgkin lymphoma. The chain joins TRBV11-3 to TRBJ1-4, with 7 bases fitting TRBD1. Material: peripheral blood mononuclear cells (PBMCs), obtained at baseline. This chain's CDR3 is CASSLGQALGEKLFF. As DNA, the CDR3 is TGTGCCAGCAGCCTAGGACAGGCTCTGGGGGAAAAACTGTTTTTT.